A selection of T cell receptor beta chains follows, all from one sample in a study of early T cells in non-severe SARS-CoV-2 infection. MiXCR, applied by TCRdb to the 5' RACE reads, yields one record per CDR3 protein. This sample yields roughly 41,000 distinct CDR3 sequences, of which approximately 6.3% are seen a single time; roughly 26% belongs to the top ten. The sequenced material came from whole blood. The source of these receptors is an adult who was a healthcare worker with PCR-confirmed SARS-CoV-2 infection or an uninfected control (not recorded which). Each CDR3 is given with its conserved first and last residue. A D gene is named only where the DNA matches it firmly. The size entry is marked missing in some rows and otherwise reads once, few, many or a size class.

many,TRBV30,TRBJ1-5,-,CAWSVDEVQPQHF,TGTGCCTGGAGTGTGGATGAGGTTCAGCCCCAGCATTTT
-,TRBV7-9,TRBJ1-6,TRBD1,CATRDRDYSNSPLHF,TGTGCCACCCGGGACAGGGATTATTCGAATTCACCCCTCCACTTT
-,TRBV27,TRBJ2-1,-,CASSPLSGSLNEQFF,TGTGCCAGCAGTCCCCTTTCCGGGAGTCTGAATGAGCAGTTCTTC
-,TRBV11-2,TRBJ2-3,TRBD1,CASSLARQGSQYF,TGTGCCAGCAGCTTAGCGAGACAGGGCTCGCAGTATTTT
-,TRBV2,TRBJ2-2,-,CASRGLGEGVNPNTGELFF,TGTGCCAGCAGGGGGTTAGGAGAAGGGGTCAATCCGAACACCGGGGAGCTGTTTTTT
-,TRBV25-1,TRBJ2-7,-,CASSESTIEQYF,TGTGCCAGCAGTGAATCGACAATCGAGCAGTACTTC
many,TRBV3-1,TRBJ2-1,-,CASSQGPGAFYEQFF,TGTGCCAGCAGCCAGGGCCCTGGGGCTTTCTATGAGCAGTTCTTC
medium-sized,TRBV28,TRBJ2-1,-,CASRTMSSYNEQFF,TGTGCCAGCAGAACAATGAGCTCCTACAATGAGCAGTTCTTC
many,TRBV4-3,TRBJ2-5,-,CASSQDGRSETQYF,TGCGCCAGCAGCCAAGATGGCAGGTCTGAGACCCAGTACTTC
many,TRBV30,TRBJ2-2,-,CAWSRDPPNTGELFF,TGTGCCTGGAGTCGGGACCCACCCAACACCGGGGAGCTGTTTTTT
many,TRBV20-1,TRBJ2-7,TRBD2,CSAPLTSGPYEQYF,TGCAGTGCTCCCCTGACTAGCGGCCCCTACGAGCAGTACTTC
many,TRBV7-9,TRBJ1-4,-,CASSRDGNEKLFF,TGTGCCAGCAGCCGGGACGGGAATGAAAAACTGTTTTTT
few,TRBV6-2/TRBV6-3,TRBJ1-1,TRBD1,CASRRTGAKSNTEAFF,TGTGCCAGCAGGAGGACAGGGGCGAAGTCGAACACTGAAGCTTTCTTT
-,TRBV6-2/TRBV6-3,TRBJ2-7,-,CASSYSGGGSYAYEQYF,TGTGCCAGCAGTTACTCCGGTGGTGGCTCTTACGCCTACGAGCAGTACTTC
few,TRBV6-6,TRBJ1-3,-,CASSYSEVRYSGNTIYF,TGTGCCAGCAGTTACTCCGAGGTACGATACTCTGGAAACACCATATATTTT